This T cell receptor (beta chain) was documented in a study of cytomegalovirus exposure and HLA in healthy donors. Losses at the gene ends were 2 bases for V and 7 bases for J; bases not matched to a gene: 8. The germline CDR1 and CDR2 sequences are MGHRA and YSYEKL. The CDR3 loop spans 15 amino acids. Vbeta (60) and Jbeta (13) primers were used in the PCR. Using immunoSEQ multiplex PCR, the repertoire was profiled, and TCRdb retains in-frame clones only, with some absent. The sample carries around 190,000 clones, 70% to 90% recorded once. This clone was recorded only once. The V and J genes are TRBV4-1 and TRBJ2-4, with 7 bases that match TRBD1. The receptor was isolated from a woman aged 18-29 years in good health and CMV-seronegative. The sample was PBMCs. The CDR3 DNA reads as TGCGCCAGCAGCCAACCGACAGGGCGACCGAACATTCAGTACTTC. Translating gives CASSQPTGRPNIQYF.